The TCR beta chain described here comes from a study of glioma-infiltrating T cells. This clonotype came up once. Its cognate antigen is unknown. Just one base apart from a much larger clone, this may be a read error. The iRepertoire nested amplicon-rescue multiplex PCR amplified TCR alpha and beta CDR3s from RNA. TCRdb reanalysed the multiplex PCR reads using MiXCR and keeps one entry per CDR3 protein. Among 170,000 or so distinct CDR3 sequences listed, around 40% were seen once. The germline V gene has CDR1 SGDLS and CDR2 YYNGEE. This CDR3 has 14 residues. With 1 base removed from V and 1 base from J, the gap between germline ends came to 8 bases. The study's findings and limits: Gliomas, especially low-grade, showed above-expected tissue-blood divergence; non-neoplastic patients showed below. CDR3 overlap between tissue and blood was very small.

This chain links TRBV9 with TRBJ2-5; D is unclear. The sequencing sample was made of glioma tissue, nonneoplastic brain tissue, or PBMCs (not recorded which). This receptor was obtained from a human donor with low-grade glioma or glioblastoma, undergoing nonglioma brain surgery, or in good health (not recorded which). CDR3 bases: TGTGCCAGCAGCGTATCCCAAGTCCAAGAGACCCAGTACTTC. Protein sequence: CASSVSQVQETQYF.